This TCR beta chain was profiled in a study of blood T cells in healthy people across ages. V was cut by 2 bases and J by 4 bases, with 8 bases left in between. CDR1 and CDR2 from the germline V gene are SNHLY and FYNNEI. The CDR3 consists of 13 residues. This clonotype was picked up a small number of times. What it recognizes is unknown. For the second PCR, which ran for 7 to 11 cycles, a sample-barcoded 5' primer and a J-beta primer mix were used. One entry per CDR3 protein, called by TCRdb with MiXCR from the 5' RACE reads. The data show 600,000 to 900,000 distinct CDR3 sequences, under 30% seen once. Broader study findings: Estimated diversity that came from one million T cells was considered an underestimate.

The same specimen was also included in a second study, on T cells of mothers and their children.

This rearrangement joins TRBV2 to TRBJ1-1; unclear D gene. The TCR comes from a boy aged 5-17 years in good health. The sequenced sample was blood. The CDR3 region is CASSESGITEAFF. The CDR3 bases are TGTGCCAGCAGTGAAAGCGGGATCACTGAAGCTTTCTTT.